A selection of T cell receptor beta chains follows, all from one sample in a study of T cells in Graves' hyperthyroidism and ophthalmopathy. TCRdb ran MiXCR on the multiplex PCR reads and lists one entry per CDR3 protein. The sample records 250,000 to 350,000 distinct CDR3 sequences, about 15% being singletons. Material: blood. Source of these receptors: a man aged 25-45 years with Graves' hyperthyroidism. Each CDR3 is given with its conserved first and last residue. A D gene is named only where the DNA matches it firmly. A row's size may be missing; if present it is once, few, many or a size class.

v_gene,j_gene,d_gene,abundance,CDR3nt,CDR3aa
TRBV2,TRBJ1-1,-,many,TGTGCCAGCAGTTCTGATTGGAACACTGAAGCTTTCTTT,CASSSDWNTEAFF
TRBV12-3/TRBV12-4,TRBJ2-3,TRBD2,many,TGTGCCAGCAGTCCGGCGGGAGATGGCGCAGATACGCAGTATTTT,CASSPAGDGADTQYF
TRBV27,TRBJ2-3,TRBD2,few,TGTGCCAGCAGTCTAAGCGGGATGGCGACAGATACGCAGTATTTT,CASSLSGMATDTQYF
TRBV4-1,TRBJ2-7,TRBD1,few,TGCGCCAGCAGCCCCACATCCGGGACAGGGACCTACGAGCAGTACTTC,CASSPTSGTGTYEQYF
TRBV7-8,TRBJ2-5,TRBD1,-,TGTGCCAGCAGCTTCCAGCGAGCGGACAGGGAAGAGACCCAGTACTTC,CASSFQRADREETQYF
TRBV7-9,TRBJ1-1,TRBD1,many,TGTGCCAGCAGCCCCGACAGGGGAGGCACTGAAGCTTTCTTT,CASSPDRGGTEAFF
TRBV24-1,TRBJ1-5,TRBD1,-,TGTGCCACCAGTGAACCCCGGACAGGGATAGGGAGACAGCCCCAGCATTTT,CATSEPRTGIGRQPQHF
TRBV7-9,TRBJ2-1,-,many,TGTGCCAGCAGCTTAACCCTAGGTAATGAGCAGTTCTTC,CASSLTLGNEQFF
TRBV12-3/TRBV12-4,TRBJ2-2,-,many,TGTGCCAGCAGTCCCTTCCCGGACCCAAAAGGACGTGACGGGGAGCTGTTTTTT,CASSPFPDPKGRDGELFF
TRBV7-6,TRBJ2-3,TRBD2,-,TGTGCCAGCAGCTATAGCGGGAGGCACCTAGATACGCAGTATTTT,CASSYSGRHLDTQYF
TRBV3-1,TRBJ2-3,TRBD1,few,TGTGCCAGCAGCCAGAAGGGGGCCACAGATACGCAGTATTTT,CASSQKGATDTQYF
TRBV20-1,TRBJ2-3,TRBD1,many,TGCAGTGTCCACCGGGACAGGATCACAGATACGCAGTATTTT,CSVHRDRITDTQYF
TRBV6-5,TRBJ1-2,-,many,TGTGCCAGCAGTTACTACACAAGTGATGGCTACACCTTC,CASSYYTSDGYTF
TRBV9,TRBJ2-3,-,few,TGTGCCAGCAGCGCCCTGGACGGGAGCACAGATACGCAGTATTTT,CASSALDGSTDTQYF
TRBV27,TRBJ2-1,-,many,TGTGCCAGCAGCGCCCCTTCCGGGGTCGGGAATGAGCAGTTCTTC,CASSAPSGVGNEQFF
TRBV7-3,TRBJ2-7,-,-,TGTGCCAGCAGCTTGAGAGGGAGGCCCCACGAGCAGTACTTC,CASSLRGRPHEQYF
TRBV2,TRBJ2-4,TRBD2,few,TGTGCCAGCAGTGGAATCGGCGGGAGGGGGGGCATTCAGTACTTC,CASSGIGGRGGIQYF
TRBV12-3/TRBV12-4,TRBJ2-1,-,many,TGTGCCGCCACCCGGGACCGAGCAAACAATGAGCAGTTCTTC,CAATRDRANNEQFF
TRBV6-1,TRBJ2-7,TRBD2,few,TGTGCCAGCAGTGGGGGGAGGGCCTACGAGCAGTACTTC,CASSGGRAYEQYF
TRBV6-5,TRBJ1-4,-,few,TGTGCCAGCAGTTACTCGATGGGATGGAGCGGTGAAAAACTGTTTTTT,CASSYSMGWSGEKLFF
TRBV11-2,TRBJ2-1,-,many,TGTGCCAGCAGCTCAGGACAGAGCTCCTACAATGAGCAGTTCTTC,CASSSGQSSYNEQFF
TRBV5-4,TRBJ2-7,-,many,TGTGCCAGCAGCCCGGGGACAACGCTTACCTACGAGCAGTACTTC,CASSPGTTLTYEQYF